The text below deals with one TCR beta chain. Antigen unknown. TCRdb reprocessed the reads via MiXCR and lists one record per CDR3 protein. The profile shows some 940,000 distinct CDR3 sequences, approximately 31% of them singletons. The sample is drawn from a study of T cell repertoires in cytomegalovirus infection. Looking at the study overall: CMV epitopes used comprised recently identified HLA-C-restricted ones and well-studied HLA-B-restricted ones. Evidence of both CMV infection and a matching HLA type came from public TCR beta signatures.

There are 14 residues in the CDR3. Germline CDR1 reads SEHNR; CDR2 reads FQNEAQ (reference sequence). V gave up 10 bases and J gave up 4 bases, with 19 bases separating them. The chain uses TRBV7-9 and TRBJ1-1; D is perhaps TRBD1 (6 bases). The receptor's source is a human donor in good health (CMV status not recorded). Some clones in this sample may be carry-over from other donors' samples. The source material was cultured CD8+ T cells from PBMCs, sampled from culture after CMV antigen stimulation. CDR3 coding DNA: TGTGCCACCGCCCCCCCAGGGGCGACCACTGAAGCTTTCTTT. Translated: CATAPPGATTEAFF.